What follows are 3 T cell receptor beta chains derived from one specimen sequenced in a study of cytomegalovirus exposure and HLA in healthy donors (dated by TCRdb to 2017 to 2019). Library method: the immunoSEQ multiplex PCR assay. A mixture of 60 forward primers for TCR Vbeta segments and 13 reverse primers for TCR Jbeta segments was used in the multiplex PCR. What TCRdb holds here is the immuneACCESS table cut down to in-frame rearrangements. Part of the clones is not present; checked against another copy, under half of the missing clones reflect an unresolved V gene, and the others are unexplained. The sample records some 160,000 clones, about four fifths of which are singletons. The ten largest clones represent under 0.6% of the sample. Input material: PBMCs. These receptors were collected from a woman in her forties or fifties in good health and CMV-seronegative.

The gene calls are TRBV5-1 and TRBJ2-7, with 8 bases lining up with TRBD1. This CDR3 spans 16 amino acids. V was clipped by 3 bases and J by 4 bases; unmatched bases: 12. Germline CDR1 is SGHRS and CDR2 is YFSETQ. The CDR3 DNA is TGCGCCAGCAGCTGGGAATTCCGGGACAGGAGATACGAGCAGTACTTC. Translated: CASSWEFRDRRYEQYF. The whole variable domain, filled in from reference TRBV5-1 and TRBJ2-7, reads KAGVTQTPRYLIKTRGQQVTLSCSPISGHRSVSWYQQTPGQGLQFLFEYFSETQRNKGNFPGRFSGRQFSNSRSEMNVSTLELGDSALYLCASSWEFRDRRYEQYFGPGTRLTVT.

V usage is TRBV30 and J usage is TRBJ1-5; no definite D call. Germline V lookup: CDR1 GTSNPN, CDR2 SVGIG (reference sequence). The V gene lost 3 bases and the J gene lost 8 bases, with 8 bases spanning the gap. This CDR3 comprises 11 residues. This CDR3 is CAWSIGEPQHF. In DNA, the CDR3 is TGTGCCTGGAGCATCGGAGAGCCCCAGCATTTT.

This clone was detected a few times. The chain combines TRBV27 with TRBJ1-3; D unresolved. Germline V gives CDR1 MNHEY, CDR2 SMNVEV (reference sequence). Between the trimmed V and J ends, which lost 8 bases and 2 bases, there was a span of 16 bases. The CDR3 has 15 residues. Here the CDR3 reads CASSPYGKAGNTIYF. Written as DNA, the CDR3 is TGTGCCAGCTCCCCGTACGGGAAGGCTGGAAACACCATATATTTT.